The 27 T cell receptor beta chains reported below all come from one sample, sequenced in a study of T cell responses to AZD1222 COVID-19 vaccine. TCRdb keeps only in-frame clones here, not all; method: immunoSEQ multiplex PCR. The sample has about 160,000 clones, more than 85% seen once. The material was peripheral blood, obtained 28 days after the second AZD1222 dose. These receptors originate from an adult who received the AZD1222 COVID-19 vaccine.

This chain connects TRBV6-5 to TRBJ2-2; a weak D match, TRBD2 (5 bases). Germline-derived CDR1 and CDR2 are MNHEY and SVGAGI. This CDR3 comprises 14 residues. V gave up 7 bases and J gave up 6 bases, with 15 bases separating them. CDR3 region: CASISNGGPGELFF. The CDR3 DNA reads as TGTGCCAGCATCTCAAATGGCGGGCCCGGGGAGCTGTTTTTT.

In its sample, this clone was seen once. V is TRBV28 and J is TRBJ2-7; tentative D call: TRBD1 (5 bases). There are 12 residues in the CDR3. Germline values: CDR1 MDHEN, CDR2 SYDVKM. Trimming stripped 8 bases from V and 4 bases from J, with 12 bases between. The CDR3 coding sequence is TGTGCCAGCTCCAGGGTGAAGTACGAGCAGTACTTC. Translating gives CASSRVKYEQYF.

The table lists this clone with a count of one. This chain links TRBV7-8 with TRBJ2-1, with 7 positions matching TRBD1. The V gene's germline CDR1 is SGHVS and CDR2 FQNEAQ. This CDR3 has 14 amino acids. V trimming: 3 bases; J trimming: 3 bases; junction bases outside the gene matches: 2. The DNA for the CDR3 is TGTGCCAGCAGCTTCACAGGGGTCTACAATGAGCAGTTCTTC. This encodes CASSFTGVYNEQFF.

This clone was seen only a few times. The chain carries TRBV3-1 (or the pseudogene TRBV3-2) and TRBJ2-1; possible D gene TRBD1, 5 bases. The CDR3 is 14 amino acids. V lost 0 bases, J lost 9 bases, and 12 bases lay in between. Germline V gene data show CDR1 as LGHDT and CDR2 as YNNKEL (reference sequence). The CDR3 loop reads CASSQDKGYSEQFF. The DNA of the CDR3 is TGTGCCAGCAGCCAAGATAAGGGGTATTCTGAGCAGTTCTTC.

The rearrangement uses TRBV6-1 and TRBJ2-5; a weak D match, TRBD1 (5 bases). Trimming took 2 bases from V and 2 from J, leaving 12 bases between them. This CDR3 has 15 amino acids. Germline lookup yields CDR1 MNHNS and CDR2 SASEGT. The CDR3 spells CASSELVRAQETQYF. CDR3 nucleotides: TGTGCCAGCAGTGAATTAGTCAGGGCACAAGAGACCCAGTACTTC.

The gene calls are TRBV11-3 and TRBJ2-1; D remains unclear. The V end was cut by 0 bases, the J end by 4 bases, with 13 bases between. This CDR3 is 16 amino acids long. The germline gives CDR1 SGHNT, CDR2 YENEEA. The DNA for the CDR3 is TGTGCCAGCAGCTTAGATAGCAGGCTCACTTACAATGAGCAGTTCTTC. This codes for CASSLDSRLTYNEQFF.

The V gene is TRBV7-2, the J gene TRBJ2-7, with 10 bases identical to TRBD2. The CDR3 spans 15 residues. Unmatched junction bases numbered 2, after V lost 1 base and J lost 2 bases. Germline V gene sequence: CDR1 SGHTA, CDR2 FQGNSA. The CDR3 DNA follows: TGTGCCAGCAGCTTAGATCTAGCGGGAGCCTACGAGCAGTACTTC. Residues: CASSLDLAGAYEQYF.

The V and J genes are TRBV10-3 and TRBJ2-2; 13 bases map to TRBD2. This CDR3 is 18 amino acids long. Unmatched junction bases numbered 7, after V lost 2 bases and J lost 4 bases. CDR1 ENHRY and CDR2 SYGVKD come from the germline V gene. This chain's CDR3 is CAISERGLAGAGTGELFF. Written as DNA, the CDR3 is TGTGCCATCAGTGAGCGCGGACTAGCGGGAGCGGGCACCGGGGAGCTGTTTTTT.

The chain recombines TRBV5-8 with TRBJ2-4; D remains unclear. CDR1 and CDR2 (germline): SGHTS, YDEGEE. The germline V and J ends were trimmed by 3 bases and 0 bases, with 10 bases remaining between them. The length of the CDR3 is 15 residues. CDR3 sequence (DNA): TGTGCCAGCAGCTCTATGGGATTAGCCAAAAACATTCAGTACTTC. This translates into CASSSMGLAKNIQYF.

This clone showed up many times. As DNA, the CDR3 is TGTGCCAGCAGCTTCGTCTACAATGAGCAGTTCTTC. This codes for CASSFVYNEQFF. This chain connects TRBV7-2 to TRBJ2-1, with D unresolved. V was pared by 3 bases and J by 3 bases, with 3 bases between. Germline-derived CDR1 and CDR2 are SGHTA and FQGNSA. The CDR3 sequence is 12 residues long.

V usage is TRBV3-1 (or the pseudogene TRBV3-2) and J usage is TRBJ2-7; possible D gene TRBD2, 6 bases. Between the trimmed V and J ends, which lost 3 bases and 1 base, there was a span of 28 bases. Germline lookup yields CDR1 LGHDT and CDR2 YNNKEL (reference sequence). The CDR3 extends over 20 amino acids. The CDR3, as DNA: TGTGCCAGCAGCCAGGGTCTGAGCCCCATTTCGCGCGGGGTGTCCTACGAGCAGTACTTC. Protein: CASSQGLSPISRGVSYEQYF.

The chain recombines TRBV28 with TRBJ2-2; 10 bases are shared with TRBD2. Trimming cost V 7 bases and J 1 base; bases outside gene matches: 3. Germline V lookup: CDR1 MDHEN, CDR2 SYDVKM. The CDR3 extends over 15 amino acids. This CDR3 is CASKLAGQNTGELFF. The DNA for the CDR3 is TGTGCCAGCAAACTAGCGGGACAGAACACCGGGGAGCTGTTTTTT.

The rearrangement joins TRBV28 to TRBJ1-1; D remains unclear. V lost 2 bases and J lost 1, with 5 bases in between. The length of the CDR3 is 13 residues. The germline CDR1 and CDR2 sequences are MDHEN and SYDVKM. Here the CDR3 DNA reads TGTGCCAGCAGTTTAGAGCCGAACACTGAAGCTTTCTTT. This codes for CASSLEPNTEAFF.

The chain is built from TRBV5-5 and TRBJ2-7; tentative D call: TRBD1 (6 bases). V was cut by 4 bases and J by 0 bases, with 17 bases left in between. The CDR3 runs to 16 residues. The germline gives CDR1 SGHKS, CDR2 YYEKEE (reference sequence). CDR3 in DNA: TGTGCCAGCAGCCTTATGTCGGGACAACTCTCCTACGAGCAGTACTTC. It encodes CASSLMSGQLSYEQYF. Combining the CDR3 with reference TRBV5-5 and TRBJ2-7 gives the whole variable domain DAGVTQSPTHLIKTRGQQVTLRCSPISGHKSVSWYQQVLGQGPQFIFQYYEKEERGRGNFPDRFSARQFPNYSSELNVNALLLGDSALYLCASSLMSGQLSYEQYFGPGTRLTVT.

This sequence joins TRBV11-2 and TRBJ2-3, with a possible D match to TRBD2 (5 bases). The germline V gene encodes CDR1 SGHAT and CDR2 FQNNGV. The V end lost 1 base, the J end lost 3 bases, and 20 bases lay between the germline ends. The CDR3 is made up of 18 amino acids. The CDR3 loop is CASSLARRGPYWTDTQYF. The CDR3 DNA reads TGTGCCAGCAGCTTAGCGCGTCGGGGTCCATATTGGACAGATACGCAGTATTTT.

This rearrangement joins TRBV6-5 to TRBJ1-1, with 8 nucleotides matching TRBD1. Germline CDR1 MNHEY, CDR2 SVGAGI. V lost 6 bases and J lost 1; bases outside the gene matches: 7. The CDR3 spans 15 residues. CDR3 bases: TGTGCCAGCAGGGACAGGACAGGGCGGAACACTGAAGCTTTCTTT. It encodes CASRDRTGRNTEAFF.

The V and J genes are TRBV7-9 and TRBJ1-2, with D unresolved. The CDR3 spans 13 residues. The germline V gene encodes CDR1 SEHNR and CDR2 FQNEAQ (reference sequence). Deletions cut 1 base from V and 7 bases from J, with 10 bases between. In nucleotides, the CDR3 is TGTGCCAGCAGCTTAGGAGACCACTTTGGCTACACCTTC. Amino acid sequence: CASSLGDHFGYTF. Variable domain in full (rest from reference TRBV7-9 and TRBJ1-2): DTGVSQNPRHKITKRGQNVTFRCDPISEHNRLYWYRQTLGQGPEFLTYFQNEAQLEKSRLLSDRFSAERPKGSFSTLEIQRTEQGDSAMYLCASSLGDHFGYTFGSGTRLTVV.

This clone has more than one count but fewer than ten. This sequence joins TRBV29-1 and TRBJ1-5, with D perhaps TRBD1 (5 bases). The germline V gene encodes CDR1 SQVTM and CDR2 ANQGSEA. Trimming took off 1 base at V and 6 bases at J, with 10 bases between the two ends. This CDR3 has 13 amino acids. CDR3 sequence: CSVEVGVGQPQHF. CDR3 coding DNA: TGCAGCGTTGAAGTGGGGGTGGGTCAGCCCCAGCATTTT.

The chain recombines TRBV30 with TRBJ2-7; D perhaps matches TRBD1 (6 bases). In germline, CDR1 is GTSNPN, CDR2 SVGIG (reference sequence). CDR3 size: 13 residues. Trimming took 8 bases from V and 4 from J, leaving 18 bases between them. CDR3 bases: TGTGCCCACAGTCGCAGGGGCCGTTACGAGCAGTACTTC. It is translated as CAHSRRGRYEQYF. Filled out from reference TRBV30 and TRBJ2-7, the complete variable domain reads SQTIHQWPATLVQPVGSPLSLECTVEGTSNPNLYWYRQAAGRGLQLLFYSVGIGQISSEVPQNLSASRPQDRQFILSSKKLLLSDSGFYLCAHSRRGRYEQYFGPGTRLTVT.

This sequence joins TRBV13 and TRBJ2-1; 7 nucleotides match TRBD1. The CDR3 extends over 13 amino acids. J lost 8 bases, V lost 8 bases, and 9 bases had no gene match. CDR1 and CDR2 (germline): PRHDT, FYEKMQ (reference sequence). CDR3 amino acids: CASADQGVDEQFF. The CDR3, as DNA: TGTGCCAGCGCAGACCAGGGGGTCGATGAGCAGTTCTTC.

The rearrangement joins TRBV30 to TRBJ1-2, with D uncertain. Per germline, CDR1 GTSNPN and CDR2 SVGIG (reference sequence). V lost 0 bases to trimming and J lost 1 base, with 6 bases between them. This CDR3 comprises 13 residues. CDR3 DNA sequence: TGTGCCTGGAGTGTGAACTATAACTATGGCTACACCTTC. Translation: CAWSVNYNYGYTF.

The rearrangement links TRBV5-1 to TRBJ2-7; either TRBD1 or TRBD2 may fit D (6 bases each). Trimming took 0 bases from V and 3 from J, leaving 16 bases between them. Germline V gene lookup returns CDR1 SGHRS and CDR2 YFSETQ. This CDR3 spans 16 amino acids. Here the CDR3 reads CASSLEGGHPLYEQYF. CDR3 DNA: TGCGCCAGCAGCTTGGAGGGGGGCCATCCTCTCTACGAGCAGTACTTC.

The chain combines TRBV4-1 with TRBJ1-5; D gene uncertain. The CDR3 runs to 14 residues. V dropped 3 bases and J dropped 1 base, with 7 bases sitting between them. Per germline, CDR1 MGHRA and CDR2 YSYEKL. The CDR3 coding sequence is TGCGCCAGCAGCCAGCAGAACAGCAATCAGCCCCAGCATTTT. As protein: CASSQQNSNQPQHF.

This CDR3 is CASGSGYQETQYF. The CDR3 nucleotides are TGTGCCAGCGGTAGTGGGTATCAAGAGACCCAGTACTTC. V gene TRBV6-5 combines with J gene TRBJ2-5; no firm D call. The CDR3 runs to 13 residues. V was pared by 8 bases and J by 2 bases, with 12 bases between. CDR1 is MNHEY and CDR2 is SVGAGI in the germline V gene.

The chain recombines TRBV5-4 with TRBJ1-1; D gene unclear. Trimming took off 0 bases at V and 2 bases at J, with 8 bases between the two ends. Germline V gene lookup returns CDR1 SGHNT and CDR2 YYREEE (reference sequence). The CDR3 is 14 amino acids. CDR3 bases: TGTGCCAGCAGCTTGGACAGCTCTAACACTGAAGCTTTCTTT. Protein product: CASSLDSSNTEAFF.

The V call is TRBV11-2, the J call TRBJ2-7, with no clear D. The CDR3 spans 15 residues. Germline V lookup: CDR1 SGHAT, CDR2 FQNNGV. Trimming removed 4 bases at V and 3 bases at J, with 16 bases between. The CDR3 is CASSSHEGPVYEQYF. Written as DNA, the CDR3 is TGTGCCAGCAGCTCTCATGAAGGGCCCGTCTACGAGCAGTACTTC.

The V call is TRBV27, the J call TRBJ1-2; D is unresolved. V dropped 2 bases and J dropped 2 bases, with 12 bases sitting between them. CDR1 and CDR2 (germline): MNHEY, SMNVEV (reference sequence). The CDR3 totals 15 residues. The CDR3, as DNA: TGTGCCAGCAGTTTAAGGTCAGACGGGAACTATGGCTACACCTTC. Translating gives CASSLRSDGNYGYTF.